This section outlines one TCR beta chain sequence together with its context. Antigen specificity is unknown. This sample was included in a study of OX40 agonist ivuxolimab in advanced cancers. Study at large: The dose-escalation cohort was about 86% male, with a mean age of approximately 61 years, ranging about 20 to 79. Overall study results and limits: Expanded clones were, on average, more numerous in CD8+ T cells than in CD4+. Clonal expansion from baseline to week 6 occurred in both CD4+ and CD8+ T cells.

CDR3 length equals 14 residues. Per the germline V gene, CDR1 is SGHTA and CDR2 is FQGNSA. V was clipped by 1 base and J by 7 bases, with 11 bases between them. The method was immunoSEQ multiplex PCR; TCRdb's version includes in-frame clones alone and lacks a portion of them. The sample includes over 60,000 clones, roughly 90% of them seen just once. J is TRBJ2-1 and V is TRBV7-2, with D perhaps TRBD2 (6 bases). This sequence was found in an adult with an advanced solid tumor such as melanoma, head and neck, liver or kidney cancer. The sample was CD4+ or CD8+ T cells sorted from blood, taken in a trial of the OX40 agonist ivuxolimab. The CDR3 DNA reads as TGTGCCAGCAGCTTAGATCTAGCGCAGAATGAGCAGTTCTTC. This translates into CASSLDLAQNEQFF.